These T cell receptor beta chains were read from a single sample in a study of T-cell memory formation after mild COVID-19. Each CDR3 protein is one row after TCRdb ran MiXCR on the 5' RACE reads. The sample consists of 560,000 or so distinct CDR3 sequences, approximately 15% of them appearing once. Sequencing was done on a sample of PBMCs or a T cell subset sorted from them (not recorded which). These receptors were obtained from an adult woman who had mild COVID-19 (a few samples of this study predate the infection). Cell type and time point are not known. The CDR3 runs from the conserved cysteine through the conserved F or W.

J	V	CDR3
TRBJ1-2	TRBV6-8	CASSPPGYTF
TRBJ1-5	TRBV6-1	CASSEEVSNQPQHF
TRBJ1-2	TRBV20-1	CSASSTRDRRGYTF
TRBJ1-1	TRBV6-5	CASSYSGFGTEAFF
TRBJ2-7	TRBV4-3	CASSQGGTRDYEQYF
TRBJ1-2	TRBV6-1	CASSQGAVANYGYTF
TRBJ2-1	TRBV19	CASSMGDRAWGEQFF
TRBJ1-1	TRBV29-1	CSVNGQSNTEAFF
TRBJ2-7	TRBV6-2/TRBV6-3	CASSYSPRGLTSFVFHEQYF
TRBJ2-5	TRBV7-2	CASSLPGSVMGTQYF
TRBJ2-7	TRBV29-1	CSVAGTSGVRTIYEQYF
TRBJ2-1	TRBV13	CASSTDRGPRNEQFF
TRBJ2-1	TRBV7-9	CASSGDPRYVEQFF
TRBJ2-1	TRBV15	CATSSRDSPYNEQFF
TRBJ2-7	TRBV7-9	CASGYRGEYEQYF
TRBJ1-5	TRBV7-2	CASSPTEQPQHF
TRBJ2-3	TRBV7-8	CASSSDFWPTDTQYF
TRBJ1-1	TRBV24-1	CATSVGQGAGNTEAFF
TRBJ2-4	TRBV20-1	CSATILGVAKNIQYF
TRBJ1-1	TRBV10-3	CAISEFGVLNTEAFF
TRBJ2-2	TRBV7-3	CASSSLAGGLSTGELFF
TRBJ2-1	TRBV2	CASRGTSGGAGDEQFF
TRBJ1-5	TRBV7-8	CASSLIRRAGISNQPQHF
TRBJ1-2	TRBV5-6	CASSLEEGTGAYGYTF
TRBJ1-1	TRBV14	CASSRGQGREAFF
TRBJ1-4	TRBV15	CATSARHRAYNEKLFF
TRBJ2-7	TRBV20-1	CSVAATATHEQYF
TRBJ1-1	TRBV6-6	CASSPDRGREAFF
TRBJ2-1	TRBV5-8	CASSLRVRTQTDEQFF
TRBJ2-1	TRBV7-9	CASSLVQWGGPSNEQFF
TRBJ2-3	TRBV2	CASSPGQRGDTQYF
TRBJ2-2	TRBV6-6	CASRGQVGRTSNTGELFF
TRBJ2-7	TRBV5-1	CASSSGQGPTVRQYF
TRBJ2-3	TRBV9	CASSQAETSTDTQYF
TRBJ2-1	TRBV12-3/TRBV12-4	CASSFLSANEQFF
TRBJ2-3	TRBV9	CASSAGTGPLSSTDTQYF
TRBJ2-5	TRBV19	CASSQQGKTQYF
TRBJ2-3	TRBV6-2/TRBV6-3	CASSYDAGEIGDTQYF
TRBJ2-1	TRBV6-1	CASRPDRSSYNEQFF